The rows below give T cell receptor beta chains drawn from one sample of a study of technical replicates of blood from a few donors. Profiling relied on immunoSEQ multiplex PCR, and the TCRdb table lists in-frame clones only, not all of them. Seen here are over 50,000 clones, around 95% observed once, and the top ten hold about 3.9%. The sample taken for sequencing was PBMCs. The receptors come from a human donor in good health. Some clones in this sample may be carry-over from other donors' samples. Each CDR3 is given with its conserved first and last residue. A D gene is named only where the DNA matches it firmly. Size values are once, few and many counts, or a class for expanded clones, and some rows have none.

d_gene	v_gene	j_gene	abundance	CDR3aa	CDR3nt
TRBD1	TRBV5-3	TRBJ2-7	NA	CARSPFPRTGAYEQYF	TGTGCCAGAAGCCCATTCCCAAGGACAGGGGCTTACGAGCAGTACTTC
TRBD1	TRBV10-3	TRBJ1-2	NA	CAIRQGANYGYTF	TGTGCCATCCGACAGGGGGCTAACTATGGCTACACCTTC
TRBD1	TRBV4-1	TRBJ1-2	once	CASRPLTGYNYGYTF	TGCGCCAGCAGACCTTTGACAGGGTATAACTATGGCTACACCTTC
TRBD2	TRBV6-4	TRBJ2-1	NA	CASSTSGGAQNEQFF	TGTGCCAGCAGTACTAGCGGGGGGGCCCAAAATGAGCAGTTCTTC
TRBD2	TRBV18	TRBJ2-7	NA	CASSPGTTSYEQYF	TGTGCCAGCTCACCTGGGACTACCTCCTACGAGCAGTACTTC
NA	TRBV19	TRBJ1-6	NA	CASGRLLANSPLHF	TGTGCCAGCGGGAGGTTGCTGGCGAATTCACCCCTCCACTTT
TRBD1	TRBV12-5	TRBJ1-6	NA	CASGGTARDSPLHF	TGTGCTAGTGGGGGGACAGCAAGGGATTCACCCCTCCACTTT
NA	TRBV29-1	TRBJ2-7	NA	CSATTQSSYEQYF	TGCAGCGCCACGACTCAGAGCTCCTACGAGCAGTACTTC
NA	TRBV9	TRBJ2-7	NA	CASSVGGTYEQYF	TGTGCCAGCAGCGTAGGGGGCACCTACGAGCAGTACTTC
TRBD2	TRBV7-9	TRBJ2-7	NA	CASSFEPSGEWEQYF	TGTGCCAGCAGCTTCGAGCCTAGCGGGGAATGGGAGCAGTACTTC
TRBD2	TRBV4-3	TRBJ2-1	NA	CASSQGAGGWDEQFF	TGCGCCAGCAGCCAAGGAGCGGGAGGCTGGGATGAGCAGTTCTTC
NA	TRBV29-1	TRBJ2-7	few	CSVTGTTHEQYF	TGCAGCGTCACCGGGACAACCCACGAGCAGTACTTC
TRBD2	TRBV11-2	TRBJ2-2	NA	CASREGSSGSSVTGELFF	TGTGCCAGCAGAGAAGGGTCTAGCGGGAGTTCCGTCACCGGGGAGCTGTTTTTT
TRBD2	TRBV5-3	TRBJ2-5	NA	CARSHGLAGGPGQETQYF	TGTGCCAGAAGCCACGGACTAGCGGGAGGGCCCGGACAAGAGACCCAGTACTTC
NA	TRBV7-3	TRBJ1-6	once	CARPGDFLRGGSPLHF	TGTGCCAGGCCGGGAGACTTCCTAAGGGGCGGTTCACCCCTCCACTTT
TRBD2	TRBV2	TRBJ2-3	NA	CASSEFLAGETDTQYF	TGTGCCAGCAGTGAGTTTCTAGCGGGAGAAACAGATACGCAGTATTTT
TRBD2	TRBV4-3	TRBJ2-3	NA	CASSLLAGGSTDTQYF	TGCGCCAGCAGCCTATTAGCGGGCGGGAGCACAGATACGCAGTATTTT
TRBD1	TRBV18	TRBJ1-5	NA	CASSPVASRGLQPQHF	TGTGCCAGCTCACCAGTCGCTTCCAGGGGGTTACAGCCCCAGCATTTT
TRBD1	TRBV4-3	TRBJ1-3	NA	CASSPSFGDRSGNTIYF	TGCGCCAGCAGCCCATCCTTTGGGGACAGATCTGGAAACACCATATATTTT
NA	TRBV11-2	TRBJ1-3	NA	CASSLARVVSGNTIYF	TGTGCCAGCAGCTTAGCGAGGGTTGTCTCTGGAAACACCATATATTTT
NA	TRBV5-5	TRBJ1-2	NA	CASSTQLNYGYTF	TGTGCCAGCAGCACACAGTTAAACTATGGCTACACCTTC
TRBD2	TRBV5-1	TRBJ2-1	NA	CASTSSGSYNEQFF	TGCGCCAGCACCTCTAGCGGGAGTTACAATGAGCAGTTCTTC
TRBD2	TRBV7-8	TRBJ2-7	once	CASSFGASGDTYEQYF	TGTGCCAGCAGCTTTGGGGCTAGCGGGGACACCTACGAGCAGTACTTC
TRBD2	TRBV7-9	TRBJ2-2	NA	CASSRTSGGTGTGELFF	TGTGCCAGCAGTAGGACTAGCGGGGGCACCGGGACCGGGGAGCTGTTTTTT
TRBD1	TRBV9	TRBJ1-1	NA	CASSEEDRGNTEAFF	TGTGCCAGCAGCGAGGAGGACAGGGGAAACACTGAAGCTTTCTTT
NA	TRBV14	TRBJ2-5	NA	CASSQVHWREPKRGETQYF	TGTGCCAGCAGCCAAGTACATTGGCGGGAACCCAAGAGGGGAGAGACCCAGTACTTC
NA	TRBV9	TRBJ2-3	NA	CASSVVSTDTQYF	TGTGCCAGCAGCGTAGTTTCGACAGATACGCAGTATTTT
TRBD2	TRBV7-2	TRBJ2-7	NA	CASSTTSGDYEQYF	TGTGCCAGCAGCACGACTAGCGGGGACTACGAGCAGTACTTC
TRBD1	TRBV6-5	TRBJ1-2	medium-sized	CASSPQYRGNGYTF	TGTGCCAGCAGTCCACAGTACAGGGGGAATGGCTACACCTTC
TRBD1	TRBV6-5	TRBJ2-1	NA	CASSLSPGDRAIF	TGTGCCAGCAGTCTTTCCCCCGGGGACAGGGCAATCTTC
NA	TRBV7-2	TRBJ2-5	NA	CASVTGARETQYF	TGTGCCAGCGTGACGGGAGCGAGAGAGACCCAGTACTTC
NA	TRBV7-2	TRBJ2-5	NA	CASSLLTREETQYF	TGTGCCAGCAGCTTATTGACCAGGGAAGAGACCCAGTACTTC
NA	TRBV4-3	TRBJ2-4	NA	CASSHGHKDIQYF	TGCGCCAGCAGCCACGGACATAAGGACATTCAGTACTTC
TRBD1	TRBV5-1	TRBJ2-7	NA	CASSLTGGAAYEQYF	TGCGCCAGCAGCTTGACAGGGGGTGCAGCCTACGAGCAGTACTTC
TRBD1	TRBV9	TRBJ1-2	NA	CASSPRGTGYSYGYTF	TGTGCCAGCAGTCCCCGCGGGACAGGGTATTCCTATGGCTACACCTTC
TRBD1	TRBV4-3	TRBJ2-7	NA	CASSQDRDRALEQYF	TGCGCCAGCAGTCAAGACCGGGACAGGGCTCTCGAGCAGTACTTC
TRBD2	TRBV5-4	TRBJ2-1	NA	CASSLVASGRYNEQFF	TGTGCCAGCAGCTTGGTTGCTAGCGGGAGGTACAATGAGCAGTTCTTC
NA	TRBV7-9	TRBJ1-1	NA	CASSYQGGHEAFF	TGTGCCAGCAGCTACCAGGGAGGCCACGAAGCTTTCTTT
TRBD2	TRBV2	TRBJ2-5	few	CASRGTSGRLETQYF	TGTGCCAGCAGGGGGACTAGCGGGAGGTTAGAGACCCAGTACTTC
TRBD2	TRBV2	TRBJ2-5	NA	CASSEGLAGSQETQYF	TGTGCCAGCAGTGAAGGCTTAGCGGGGTCGCAAGAGACCCAGTACTTC
TRBD1	TRBV9	TRBJ1-2	NA	CASSDITGQGASYGYTF	TGTGCCAGCAGCGATATTACGGGACAGGGAGCCTCCTATGGCTACACCTTC
TRBD2	TRBV4-1	TRBJ2-1	NA	CASSPSGLAGGHEQFF	TGCGCCAGCAGCCCCTCCGGACTAGCGGGGGGGCATGAGCAGTTCTTC